These 15 T cell receptor beta chains came from one sample sequenced in a study of cytomegalovirus exposure and HLA in healthy donors. The PCR used 60 Vbeta and 13 Jbeta primers. Profiled with immunoSEQ multiplex PCR; TCRdb holds only in-frame clones, not every one. The table lists about 110,000 clones, 75% to 80% of them singletons. Sequenced sample: PBMCs. Receptors originate from a woman aged 25 to 39 in good health and CMV-seronegative.

The rearrangement joins TRBV29-1 to TRBJ1-2, with D possibly TRBD1 on 5 matching bases. V was shortened by 5 bases and J by 11 bases, with 21 bases between the two germline ends. There are 13 residues in the CDR3. Germline loops: CDR1 SQVTM, CDR2 ANQGSEA. CDR3 in amino acids: CSVLTDSTSSYTF. The CDR3 coding sequence is TGCAGCGTTCTTACCGACAGCACGAGTAGTTACACCTTC.

The V gene is TRBV4-2, the J gene TRBJ2-2; TRBD2 matches 10 bases. The CDR3 runs to 16 residues. V shed 3 bases, J shed 1 base, and the junction held 2 bases outside the gene matches. Germline V gives CDR1 LGHNA, CDR2 YNFKEQ. The CDR3 loop reads CASSHRLAGNTGELFF. CDR3 DNA: TGTGCCAGCAGCCATCGACTAGCGGGGAACACCGGGGAGCTGTTTTTT.

The chain employs TRBV7-8 and TRBJ2-1, with 11 positions matching TRBD2. Germline CDR1 reads SGHVS; CDR2 reads FQNEAQ. With 5 bases clipped from V and 4 bases from J, the junction kept 7 bases outside the gene matches. CDR3 length: 16 residues. The DNA of the CDR3 is TGTGCCAGCAGCCCGCGACTAGCGGGGCCTTACAATGAGCAGTTCTTC. Protein product: CASSPRLAGPYNEQFF.

This chain joins TRBV29-1 and TRBJ2-7, with 7 bases identical to TRBD1. After removal of 6 bases from V and 7 bases from J, the junction contained 9 bases not matched to a gene. The CDR3 covers 12 residues. The V gene's germline CDR1 is SQVTM and CDR2 ANQGSEA. DNA for the CDR3: TGCAGCGTCCGGGACAGTTTGACGGAGCAGTACTTC. Protein: CSVRDSLTEQYF.

This clone was counted between two and nine times. The chain couples TRBV27 to TRBJ1-5; D gene uncertain. CDR3 length equals 13 residues. The germline gives CDR1 MNHEY, CDR2 SMNVEV (reference sequence). V was cut by 3 bases and J by 6 bases, with 9 bases left in between. CDR3 residues: CASSFEGFQPQHF. CDR3 nucleotides: TGTGCCAGCAGTTTTGAGGGTTTTCAGCCCCAGCATTTT.

CDR3 nucleotides: TGTGCCAGTCGGGACAGGGGGCTCCATTGGTACTTC. Its translation is CASRDRGLHWYF. V usage is TRBV27 and J usage is TRBJ2-7; the match to TRBD1 covers 12 bases. The CDR3 sequence is 12 residues long. Germline V gives CDR1 MNHEY, CDR2 SMNVEV (reference sequence). Unmatched junction bases numbered 9, after V lost 9 bases and J lost 12 bases.

V is TRBV4-2 and J is TRBJ2-2; 10 bases fit TRBD2. CDR3 length: 20 amino acids. V shed 1 base and J 8 bases; nucleotides not matched to a gene: 19. The germline CDR1 and CDR2 sequences are LGHNA and YNFKEQ. CDR3 protein: CASSQVRASGSSGPSGELFF. The CDR3 DNA sequence: TGTGCCAGCAGCCAAGTACGCGCTAGCGGGAGCAGCGGTCCGAGTGGGGAGCTGTTTTTT.

V usage is TRBV4-3 and J usage is TRBJ2-7; weak D call: TRBD2 (6 bases). Germline assignment: CDR1 LGHNA and CDR2 YSLEER. V shed 0 bases and J shed 1 base, with 19 bases lying between them. This CDR3 has 18 residues. The DNA for the CDR3 is TGCGCCAGCAGCCAAGATCTAAAGAGCGGAGGGGTGTCCTACGAGCAGTACTTC. This translates into CASSQDLKSGGVSYEQYF.

The chain uses TRBV5-4 and TRBJ1-1; TRBD1 matches at 10 bases. CDR3 length: 14 amino acids. Germline loops: CDR1 SGHNT, CDR2 YYREEE (reference sequence). The V segment lost 6 bases and the J segment 5 bases; nucleotides outside the gene matches: 7. CDR3 in amino acids: CASTGDRGGTEAFF. CDR3 in DNA: TGTGCCAGCACCGGGGACAGGGGCGGGACTGAAGCTTTCTTT. Using reference TRBV5-4 and TRBJ1-1 for the parts outside the CDR3, the full variable domain is ETGVTQSPTHLIKTRGQQVTLRCSSQSGHNTVSWYQQALGQGPQFIFQYYREEENGRGNFPPRFSGLQFPNYSSELNVNALELDDSALYLCASTGDRGGTEAFFGQGTRLTVV.

This chain links TRBV28 with TRBJ2-7; 7 bases are shared with TRBD2. Germline V lookup: CDR1 MDHEN, CDR2 SYDVKM. V was pared by 6 bases and J by 4 bases, with 12 bases of the junction left unmatched. The CDR3 contains 15 residues. The CDR3 DNA reads TGTGCCAGCAGCAACCAACGAGCGGGAACGTACGAGCAGTACTTC. It yields the protein CASSNQRAGTYEQYF.

CDR3: CASSQDRGETEAFF. CDR3 in DNA: TGTGCCAGCAGCCAGGACAGGGGGGAAACTGAAGCTTTCTTT. The chain recombines TRBV4-2 with TRBJ1-1; 10 bases agree with TRBD1. The germline V gene has CDR1 LGHNA and CDR2 YNFKEQ. V shed 3 bases and J 5 bases; nucleotides not matched to a gene: 3. This CDR3 spans 14 amino acids.

This rearrangement joins TRBV15 to TRBJ1-6, with D possibly TRBD1 on 6 matching bases. The V end lost 0 bases, the J end lost 1 base, and 13 bases lay between the germline ends. Germline CDR1 reads LNHNV; CDR2 reads YYDKDF (reference sequence). The CDR3 extends over 18 amino acids. The CDR3 loop is CATSRDLGRGSYNSPLHF. The CDR3 DNA reads TGTGCCACCAGCAGAGATCTTGGCAGGGGTTCCTATAATTCACCCCTCCACTTT.

The rearrangement links TRBV28 to TRBJ2-7; D may be TRBD1 (5 bases). This CDR3 is 15 amino acids long. V lost 3 bases and J 3 bases, leaving 15 bases between the germline ends. Germline-derived CDR1 and CDR2 are MDHEN and SYDVKM. CDR3 in amino acids: CASSFFPGSIYEQYF. Here the CDR3 DNA reads TGTGCCAGCAGTTTTTTCCCAGGGTCGATCTACGAGCAGTACTTC.

This clone was detected only a few times. This chain joins TRBV5-4 and TRBJ2-3; 10 positions match TRBD2. The CDR3 sequence is 15 residues long. V lost 2 bases to trimming and J lost 4 bases; unmatched junction nucleotides: 4. In germline, CDR1 is SGHNT, CDR2 YYREEE (reference sequence). CDR3 loop: CASSLAGGPPDTQYF. The CDR3 DNA is TGTGCCAGCAGCTTAGCGGGGGGGCCCCCAGATACGCAGTATTTT. Variable domain in full (rest from reference TRBV5-4 and TRBJ2-3): ETGVTQSPTHLIKTRGQQVTLRCSSQSGHNTVSWYQQALGQGPQFIFQYYREEENGRGNFPPRFSGLQFPNYSSELNVNALELDDSALYLCASSLAGGPPDTQYFGPGTRLTVL.

The CDR3 DNA is TGTGCCAGCAGCGACCAGGGTAGGCGGACCGGGGAGCTGTTTTTT. It yields the protein CASSDQGRRTGELFF. The V call is TRBV7-2, the J call TRBJ2-2; TRBD1 might be the D (5 bases). This CDR3 has 15 residues. The germline V and J ends were trimmed by 5 bases and 5 bases, with 15 bases remaining between them. Germline CDR1 and CDR2: SGHTA and FQGNSA.